A selection of T cell receptor beta chains follows, all from one sample in a study of CD8+ T cells in alopecia areata. Assay: immunoSEQ multiplex PCR; the TCRdb copy retains only in-frame clones and omits some. Counted here are nearly 200,000 clones, roughly 60% occurring once; the ten biggest clones make up 5.5%. This sample comprised CD4+ T cells sorted from blood, obtained at week 24, from a patient treated with tofacitinib. The receptors were gathered from a human donor with alopecia areata. CDR3s include the opening cysteine and the closing phenylalanine or tryptophan. Each record gives: J gene, V gene, CDR3 protein.

J: TRBJ2-7; V: TRBV5-6; CDR3: CASSHSLAGTYEQYF
J: TRBJ1-2; V: TRBV10-3; CDR3: CAISESRQGTDGYTF
J: TRBJ2-5; V: TRBV4-3; CDR3: CASSQELARETQYF
J: TRBJ1-2; V: TRBV5-6; CDR3: CASSLRVAQLGYTF
J: TRBJ1-2; V: TRBV30; CDR3: CAWSPHYGYTF
J: TRBJ2-2; V: TRBV7-3; CDR3: CASSLNAGSRGELFF
J: TRBJ2-3; V: TRBV29-1; CDR3: CSVGRATLTDTQYF
J: TRBJ2-3; V: TRBV5-1; CDR3: CASSGGTDTQYF
J: TRBJ2-7; V: TRBV7-9; CDR3: CASGGGTYEQYF
J: TRBJ1-1; V: TRBV19; CDR3: CASSGQGVWTEAFF
J: TRBJ2-3; V: TRBV5-4; CDR3: CASSHIGGSGADTQYF
J: TRBJ2-7; V: TRBV15; CDR3: CATSRVPRDRGSSYEQYF
J: TRBJ2-1; V: TRBV30; CDR3: CAWSRGSDNEQFF
J: TRBJ1-1; V: TRBV7-2; CDR3: CASSPTRFTEAFF
J: TRBJ2-1; V: TRBV25-1; CDR3: CASTHGRESSYNEQFF
J: TRBJ1-6; V: TRBV4-1; CDR3: CASSQDLSPGQTSSYNSPLHF
J: TRBJ1-2; V: TRBV30; CDR3: CAWRPGGYYGYTF
J: TRBJ2-7; V: TRBV28; CDR3: CASSLGGFYEQYF
J: TRBJ1-4; V: TRBV4-1; CDR3: CASSPGTAVNEKLFF
J: TRBJ1-5; V: TRBV6-5; CDR3: CASSDRISNQPQHF
J: TRBJ1-2; V: TRBV2; CDR3: CASSESGNYGYTF
J: TRBJ2-5; V: TRBV6-5; CDR3: CASMGGETQYF
J: TRBJ1-1; V: TRBV7-9; CDR3: CASSLATARSNTEAFF
J: TRBJ1-2; V: TRBV7-2; CDR3: CASSFSPTSYGYTF
J: TRBJ1-5; V: TRBV30; CDR3: CAWSNSYDQPQHF
J: TRBJ2-5; V: TRBV11-1; CDR3: CASSLWGETQYF
J: TRBJ2-1; V: TRBV2; CDR3: CASSFLPSYNEQFF
J: TRBJ2-2; V: TRBV9; CDR3: CASSVTGGRDTGELFF
J: TRBJ1-2; V: TRBV5-1; CDR3: CASSLASGAEYGYTF
J: TRBJ2-2; V: TRBV7-3; CDR3: CASSAGPRAGELFF
J: TRBJ2-5; V: TRBV30; CDR3: CAWSVQSGQETQYF
J: TRBJ2-3; V: TRBV9; CDR3: CASSVVPAGVDTQYF
J: TRBJ2-1; V: TRBV29-1; CDR3: CSVVVGGGDGEQFF
J: TRBJ2-7; V: TRBV28; CDR3: CASSLAGMDYEQYF
J: TRBJ2-5; V: TRBV7-9; CDR3: CASVPGGAGTQYF
J: TRBJ1-1; V: TRBV27; CDR3: CASSIDKGLGTEAFF
J: TRBJ2-2; V: TRBV2; CDR3: CASSVSGGENTGELFF
J: TRBJ2-3; V: TRBV6-1; CDR3: CASSFSRGRADTQYF
J: TRBJ1-5; V: TRBV27; CDR3: CASSPGQGGDQPQHF
J: TRBJ1-1; V: TRBV2; CDR3: CASSEAAAGNTEAFF
J: TRBJ2-5; V: TRBV5-6; CDR3: CASSLQETQYF
J: TRBJ2-3; V: TRBV29-1; CDR3: CSTPPPIGTDTQYF
J: TRBJ2-3; V: TRBV28; CDR3: CASRARVTMGDTQYF
J: TRBJ2-3; V: TRBV29-1; CDR3: CSARRLRGGVSDTQYF
J: TRBJ2-7; V: TRBV7-2; CDR3: CASSQPDRGYEQYF
J: TRBJ1-2; V: TRBV13; CDR3: CASSLRGPYGYTF
J: TRBJ2-5; V: TRBV5-8; CDR3: CAGNRGEGRETQYF
J: TRBJ2-3; V: TRBV29-1; CDR3: CSVDSGGTDTQYF
J: TRBJ1-1; V: TRBV7-9; CDR3: CASSGQVNTEAFF
J: TRBJ1-1; V: TRBV7-9; CDR3: CASSLEGLTEAFF
J: TRBJ1-5; V: TRBV30; CDR3: CAWSVVQGQPQHF
J: TRBJ1-5; V: TRBV7-2; CDR3: CASSLVQGPQHF
J: TRBJ2-7; V: TRBV15; CDR3: CATSRKDGALLYEQYF
J: TRBJ1-1; V: TRBV30; CDR3: CAWSVRGDTEAFF
J: TRBJ2-7; V: TRBV27; CDR3: CASSSGQGVEQYF
J: TRBJ2-7; V: TRBV2; CDR3: CASSEPGTGTYEQYF
J: TRBJ1-1; V: TRBV5-4; CDR3: CASSSDVKNTEAFF
J: TRBJ2-5; V: TRBV29-1; CDR3: CSVEGTGQETQYF
J: TRBJ1-2; V: TRBV28; CDR3: CASSHSTGGGYTF
J: TRBJ2-2; V: TRBV29-1; CDR3: CSVEERNTGELFF